This T cell receptor (beta chain) stems from a study of shared clonotypes between healthy human individuals. Study-wide findings and caveats: What limited the represented genetic and exposure-history diversity was the small number of donors.

CDR1 is SNHLY, CDR2 FYNNEI, per germline. J was trimmed by 5 bases and V by 3 bases; bases with no gene match: 7. The CDR3 is made up of 15 amino acids. Researchers divided each subset's genomic DNA evenly across several immunoSEQ plates. Original data processing: Filtering differed because ImmunoSEQ produced junction-only sequences that carried no quality scores. Sequenced by immunoSEQ multiplex PCR; TCRdb stores in-frame clones only, minus some. That table furnishes V, J and clone size, whereas the DNA furnished D and trimming. The sample carries more than 400,000 clones, 81% recorded once. Those who donated, Caucasian adults without exception, all lived in Nashville, Tennessee. This clone was counted between two and nine times. Antigen: not known.

The specimen sequenced was PBMCs. This receptor was obtained from a woman in her forties in good health. Some clones in this sample may be carry-over from other donors' samples. The V and J genes are TRBV2 and TRBJ2-5; 9 bases match TRBD2. The CDR3 coding sequence is TGTGCCAGCAGTGAGGGACTAGCACCCTGGGAGACCCAGTACTTC. Translated, it gives CASSEGLAPWETQYF. The full variable domain, its missing parts supplied by reference TRBV2 and TRBJ2-5, is EPEVTQTPSHQVTQMGQEVILRCVPISNHLYFYWYRQILGQKVEFLVSFYNNEISEKSEIFDDQFSVERPDGSNFTLKIRSTKLEDSAMYFCASSEGLAPWETQYFGPGTRLLVL.